The 9 T cell receptor beta chains below all came from one sample that was sequenced in a study of blood T cells in healthy people across ages. PCR was performed a second time for about 7 to 11 cycles using a sample-barcoded 5' primer and a J-beta primer mix. Each CDR3 protein is one row after TCRdb ran MiXCR on the 5' RACE reads. Here the sample spans about 670,000 distinct CDR3 sequences, approximately 52% being singletons. Sequenced input: blood. Every receptor here comes from a woman older than 75 in good health.

The CDR3 region is CSVPADTQYF. For the CDR3, the DNA is TGCAGCGTGCCGGCAGATACGCAGTATTTT. The V and J genes are TRBV29-1 and TRBJ2-3; unclear D gene. The germline gives CDR1 SQVTM, CDR2 ANQGSEA. The CDR3 has 10 amino acids. Trimming pared 6 bases from V and 4 bases from J, leaving 5 bases between.

This rearrangement joins TRBV20-1 to TRBJ2-7; 11 nucleotides line up with TRBD2. The CDR3 covers 16 residues. With V trimmed by 5 bases and J by 4 bases, 13 bases remained unmatched. The germline V gene has CDR1 DFQATT and CDR2 SNEGSKA (reference sequence). The CDR3 reads CSAETSGTRGSYEQYF. The CDR3 nucleotides are TGCAGTGCTGAGACTAGCGGGACCCGAGGTAGTTACGAGCAGTACTTC.

The chain carries TRBV3-1 and TRBJ2-7; D call uncertain. Trimming took off 3 bases at V and 3 bases at J, with 12 bases between the two ends. CDR1 LGHDT and CDR2 YNNKEL come from the germline V gene (reference sequence). CDR3 length equals 14 residues. CDR3 region: CASSQARHSYEQYF. The CDR3 DNA reads as TGTGCCAGCAGCCAGGCCCGACACAGCTACGAGCAGTACTTC.

On this clonotype: Given a much more abundant clone one base away, this may be a read error. The J gene is TRBJ2-5, the V gene TRBV29-1, with D possibly matching TRBD2 (6 bases). In germline, CDR1 is SQVTM, CDR2 ANQGSEA. The CDR3 spans 9 residues. V dropped 7 bases and J dropped 7 bases, with 7 bases sitting between them. The CDR3 protein is CSAGGTQYF. CDR3 nucleotides: TGCAGCGCCGGGGGGACCCAGTACTTC.

The chain has TRBV3-1 and TRBJ2-1; TRBD2 matches at 7 bases. The J call may be in error: the DNA end matches TRBJ2-7 better. The CDR3 runs to 16 residues. Per the germline V gene, CDR1 is LGHDT and CDR2 is YNNKEL (reference sequence). The CDR3 nucleotides are TGTGCCAGCAGCCAAGACGCTAGCGGCTACTACAATGAGCAGTACTTC. Protein: CASSQDASGYYNEQYF.

Note on this clonotype: The junction departs from germline at one end; a sequencing error may be responsible. The chain couples TRBV12-3 or TRBV12-4 to TRBJ2-1; a weak D match, TRBD2 (6 bases). The CDR3 sequence is 11 residues long. CDR3 sequence: CASSLGSGSVF. In DNA, the CDR3 is TGTGCCAGCAGCCTTGGTAGCGGATCGGTCTTC.

This chain links TRBV7-9 with TRBJ2-5; D is perhaps TRBD1 (5 bases). CDR1 and CDR2 from the germline V gene are SEHNR and FQNEAQ (reference sequence). V gave up 0 bases and J gave up 3 bases, with 11 bases separating them. The CDR3 is 15 residues long. CDR3 loop: CASSLAQGLEETQYF. As DNA, the CDR3 is TGTGCCAGCAGCTTAGCCCAGGGTCTCGAAGAGACCCAGTACTTC.

The gene calls are TRBV29-1 and TRBJ2-7; 11 positions agree with TRBD1. V dropped 7 bases and J dropped 4; count of bases not matched to a gene: 9. CDR1 is SQVTM and CDR2 is ANQGSEA in the germline V gene. This CDR3 comprises 14 residues. The chain's CDR3 is CSALRTGGAYEQYF. The CDR3 bases are TGCAGCGCCCTAAGGACAGGGGGCGCGTACGAGCAGTACTTC.

This clonotype has only a few counts. The genes are TRBV28 and TRBJ1-4; 7 nucleotides line up with TRBD1. The CDR3 is made up of 18 amino acids. Germline V gene data show CDR1 as MDHEN and CDR2 as SYDVKM. J lost 4 bases, V lost 4 bases, and 15 bases had no gene match. CDR3 sequence reads: CASSSRDRGKLDNEKLFF. As DNA, the CDR3 is TGTGCCAGCAGTTCTCGGGACAGAGGGAAGTTGGATAATGAAAAACTGTTTTTT.